These T cell receptor beta chains were read from a single sample in a study of T cells after posttransplantation cyclophosphamide. The table came from immunoSEQ multiplex PCR; TCRdb's copy has only in-frame clones and leaves some out. In the table there are 4,000 to 6,000 clones, over 70% of which are singletons. This specimen was PBMCs, taken roughly 330 days after allogeneic stem cell transplant with calcineurin inhibitor and methotrexate. These receptors were taken from a female patient in her fifties or sixties who received an allogeneic stem cell transplant from an unrelated donor, was CMV-positive, and had acute and chronic GVHD. Some T cells may be provided by the graft donor. CDR3s include the opening cysteine and the closing phenylalanine or tryptophan. The D gene is left open where the match is weak. For some rows the clone size is stated as once, few or many, or as a class when expanded; others skip it.

V gene: TRBV30
clone size: once
J gene: TRBJ1-2
CDR3 length: 13
D gene: .
CDR3 DNA: TGTGCCTGGAGTGTAATCAGGGTCTATGGCTACACCTTC
CDR3 protein: CAWSVIRVYGYTF

V gene: TRBV28
clone size: .
J gene: TRBJ2-5
CDR3 length: 15
D gene: TRBD2
CDR3 DNA: TGTGCCAGCAGTCGGTTGGGACTAGCCGATGAGACCCAGTACTTC
CDR3 protein: CASSRLGLADETQYF

V gene: TRBV5-4
clone size: .
J gene: TRBJ2-1
CDR3 length: 15
D gene: TRBD1
CDR3 DNA: TGTGCCAGCAGCTTGGCCCGGACAGGGGTCGATGAGCAGTTCTTC
CDR3 protein: CASSLARTGVDEQFF

V gene: TRBV6-6
clone size: .
J gene: TRBJ2-3
CDR3 length: 13
D gene: .
CDR3 DNA: TGTGCCAGCAGTTACTCCCCATCAAATACGCAGTATTTT
CDR3 protein: CASSYSPSNTQYF

V gene: TRBV30
clone size: .
J gene: TRBJ1-6
CDR3 length: 19
D gene: .
CDR3 DNA: TGTGCCTGGAGTCGCCTTAGGACAAGGCTGAGCTCCTATAATTCACCCCTCCACTTT
CDR3 protein: CAWSRLRTRLSSYNSPLHF

V gene: TRBV6-5
clone size: .
J gene: TRBJ2-7
CDR3 length: 15
D gene: .
CDR3 DNA: TGTGCCAGCAGGGAACAGACAGGTAGCTCCTACGAGCAGTACTTC
CDR3 protein: CASREQTGSSYEQYF

V gene: TRBV6-5
clone size: few
J gene: TRBJ1-2
CDR3 length: 13
D gene: .
CDR3 DNA: TGTGCCAGCAGGGGACGGACAGCGTATGGCTACACCTTC
CDR3 protein: CASRGRTAYGYTF

V gene: TRBV6-5
clone size: medium-sized
J gene: TRBJ1-5
CDR3 length: 15
D gene: .
CDR3 DNA: TGTGCCAGCAGTTACGCGGGGAATAGCAATCAGCCCCAGCATTTT
CDR3 protein: CASSYAGNSNQPQHF

V gene: TRBV4-1
clone size: .
J gene: TRBJ2-6
CDR3 length: 15
D gene: .
CDR3 DNA: TGCGCCAGCAGCCAGCCTATAGCTGGGGCCAACGTCCTGACTTTC
CDR3 protein: CASSQPIAGANVLTF

V gene: TRBV19
clone size: .
J gene: TRBJ1-6
CDR3 length: 13
D gene: .
CDR3 DNA: TGTGCCAGTAGTATCCTCGGGGATTCACCCCTCCACTTT
CDR3 protein: CASSILGDSPLHF

V gene: TRBV5-1
clone size: .
J gene: TRBJ2-1
CDR3 length: 14
D gene: .
CDR3 DNA: TGCGCCAGCAGCCCGCGGGGACTTTACAATGAGCAGTTCTTC
CDR3 protein: CASSPRGLYNEQFF

V gene: TRBV18
clone size: .
J gene: TRBJ1-2
CDR3 length: 15
D gene: .
CDR3 DNA: TGTGCCAGCTCACCACCGGCAGGAACTAACTATGGCTACACCTTC
CDR3 protein: CASSPPAGTNYGYTF

V gene: TRBV9
clone size: .
J gene: TRBJ1-2
CDR3 length: 13
D gene: .
CDR3 DNA: TGTGCCAGCAGCGTTCAGGGAAATTATGGCTACACCTTC
CDR3 protein: CASSVQGNYGYTF

V gene: TRBV19
clone size: .
J gene: TRBJ1-1
CDR3 length: 16
D gene: TRBD1
CDR3 DNA: TGTGCCAGCCGCGGGAAAAGACAGGGGCGAAACACTGAAGCTTTCTTT
CDR3 protein: CASRGKRQGRNTEAFF

V gene: TRBV5-1
clone size: .
J gene: TRBJ2-2
CDR3 length: 16
D gene: TRBD2
CDR3 DNA: TGCGCCAGCAGCGGGCTAGCGGGGGGCCTAACCGGGGAGCTGTTTTTT
CDR3 protein: CASSGLAGGLTGELFF

V gene: TRBV7-9
clone size: .
J gene: TRBJ2-1
CDR3 length: 15
D gene: .
CDR3 DNA: TGTGCCAGCAGCTTATCTGTCCTTACCTACAATGAGCAGTTCTTC
CDR3 protein: CASSLSVLTYNEQFF

V gene: TRBV5-5
clone size: .
J gene: TRBJ2-7
CDR3 length: 14
D gene: .
CDR3 DNA: TGTGCCAGCAGCTTAACTCCAGGATCGTACGAGCAGTACTTC
CDR3 protein: CASSLTPGSYEQYF

V gene: TRBV6-1
clone size: once
J gene: TRBJ2-7
CDR3 length: 14
D gene: .
CDR3 DNA: TGTGCCAGCACCAACGAGAAGGTGGGCCACGAGCAGTACTTC
CDR3 protein: CASTNEKVGHEQYF

V gene: TRBV19
clone size: few
J gene: TRBJ2-2
CDR3 length: 15
D gene: TRBD2
CDR3 DNA: TGTGCCAGTAGTTCCGGGACTACAACCACCGGGGAGCTGTTTTTT
CDR3 protein: CASSSGTTTTGELFF

V gene: TRBV19
clone size: few
J gene: TRBJ1-1
CDR3 length: 13
D gene: .
CDR3 DNA: TGTGCCAGTCACCCCTCAGAAAACACTGAAGCTTTCTTT
CDR3 protein: CASHPSENTEAFF

V gene: TRBV14
clone size: few
J gene: TRBJ2-7
CDR3 length: 11
D gene: .
CDR3 DNA: TGTGCCAACCCTTACCGGGACACTAAGTACTTC
CDR3 protein: CANPYRDTKYF

V gene: TRBV9
clone size: .
J gene: TRBJ1-6
CDR3 length: 16
D gene: .
CDR3 DNA: TGTGCCAGCAGCGTAGATGGGTCAGGGGTTAATTCACCCCTCCACTTT
CDR3 protein: CASSVDGSGVNSPLHF

V gene: TRBV29-1
clone size: .
J gene: TRBJ2-1
CDR3 length: 13
D gene: .
CDR3 DNA: TGCAGCGTTATGAGACGATTGGGGGGTGAGCAGTTCTTC
CDR3 protein: CSVMRRLGGEQFF

V gene: TRBV6-6
clone size: .
J gene: TRBJ2-2
CDR3 length: 11
D gene: .
CDR3 DNA: TGTGCCAGCAGAGTAACCAGAGAGCTGTTTTTT
CDR3 protein: CASRVTRELFF

V gene: TRBV4-1
clone size: .
J gene: TRBJ2-1
CDR3 length: 18
D gene: TRBD2
CDR3 DNA: TGCGCCAGCAGCCAACACCCCGGGACTAGCGGGAGTAGCGATGAGCAGTTCTTC
CDR3 protein: CASSQHPGTSGSSDEQFF

V gene: TRBV5-4
clone size: .
J gene: TRBJ2-7
CDR3 length: 15
D gene: TRBD2
CDR3 DNA: TGTGCCAGCAGCTTGGCGGGGGGGAGGCCCCACGAGCAGTACTTC
CDR3 protein: CASSLAGGRPHEQYF

V gene: TRBV7-2
clone size: .
J gene: TRBJ1-4
CDR3 length: 14
D gene: .
CDR3 DNA: TGTGCCAGCAGCTTCACAGGCATTAATGAAAAACTGTTTTTT
CDR3 protein: CASSFTGINEKLFF

V gene: TRBV7-2
clone size: .
J gene: TRBJ1-2
CDR3 length: 18
D gene: .
CDR3 DNA: TGTGCCAGCAGCGAAGACGCCGGGACTGTGCCGGGTGTCTATGGCTACACCTTC
CDR3 protein: CASSEDAGTVPGVYGYTF

V gene: TRBV19
clone size: few
J gene: TRBJ2-7
CDR3 length: 14
D gene: TRBD1
CDR3 DNA: TGTGCCAGTAGTACCTCGACAGGGAGCCACGAGCAGTACTTC
CDR3 protein: CASSTSTGSHEQYF

V gene: TRBV19
clone size: .
J gene: TRBJ1-3
CDR3 length: 16
D gene: TRBD1
CDR3 DNA: TGTGCCAGTAGCATAACCGGGACAGGGACTGGAAACACCATATATTTT
CDR3 protein: CASSITGTGTGNTIYF

V gene: TRBV6-6
clone size: .
J gene: TRBJ2-1
CDR3 length: 11
D gene: .
CDR3 DNA: TGTGCCAGCAGTTATTGGCCTGAGCAGTTCTTC
CDR3 protein: CASSYWPEQFF

V gene: TRBV18
clone size: .
J gene: TRBJ2-7
CDR3 length: 15
D gene: TRBD1
CDR3 DNA: TGTGCCAGCTCGCCTAGACAGGGGGGGACCTACGAGCAGTACTTC
CDR3 protein: CASSPRQGGTYEQYF

V gene: TRBV6-5
clone size: .
J gene: TRBJ2-5
CDR3 length: 15
D gene: TRBD2
CDR3 DNA: TGTGCCAGCAGTTACTCTCGCGGGGGGGTGGAGACCCAGTACTTC
CDR3 protein: CASSYSRGGVETQYF

V gene: TRBV28
clone size: .
J gene: TRBJ2-1
CDR3 length: 16
D gene: .
CDR3 DNA: TGTGCCAGCAGACCGGACTTCACTGGCTCCTACAATGAGCAGTTCTTC
CDR3 protein: CASRPDFTGSYNEQFF

V gene: TRBV6-5
clone size: .
J gene: TRBJ1-1
CDR3 length: 15
D gene: .
CDR3 DNA: TGTGCCAGCAGCTGGACGGACTTCATGAACACTGAAGCTTTCTTT
CDR3 protein: CASSWTDFMNTEAFF

V gene: TRBV5-1
clone size: .
J gene: TRBJ2-1
CDR3 length: 15
D gene: TRBD2
CDR3 DNA: TGCGCCAGCAGCCTCGGGACTAGCGGTGGGGATGAGCAGTTCTTC
CDR3 protein: CASSLGTSGGDEQFF

V gene: TRBV5-6
clone size: .
J gene: TRBJ2-7
CDR3 length: 12
D gene: .
CDR3 DNA: TGTGCCAGCAGCTTGGCGTCCTTCGGGCAGTACTTC
CDR3 protein: CASSLASFGQYF

V gene: TRBV6-6
clone size: .
J gene: TRBJ1-3
CDR3 length: 12
D gene: .
CDR3 DNA: TGTGCCAGCAGCCTCTCTGGAAACACCATATATTTT
CDR3 protein: CASSLSGNTIYF

V gene: TRBV19
clone size: .
J gene: TRBJ2-7
CDR3 length: 12
D gene: .
CDR3 DNA: TGTGCCCCCGAACAGGGTAGGTACGAGCAGTACTTC
CDR3 protein: CAPEQGRYEQYF

V gene: TRBV5-4
clone size: .
J gene: TRBJ2-7
CDR3 length: 13
D gene: .
CDR3 DNA: TGTGCCAGCAGCCCAGCGAACAGGGTTGAGCAGTACTTC
CDR3 protein: CASSPANRVEQYF

V gene: TRBV6-6
clone size: medium-sized
J gene: TRBJ2-1
CDR3 length: 15
D gene: TRBD2
CDR3 DNA: TGTGCCAGCAGTTCTCTAGCGGGGGACTACAATGAGCAGTTCTTC
CDR3 protein: CASSSLAGDYNEQFF

V gene: TRBV9
clone size: .
J gene: TRBJ1-2
CDR3 length: 15
D gene: .
CDR3 DNA: TGTGCCAGCAGCGTAGAAGGGGGAGGGAACTATGGCTACACCTTC
CDR3 protein: CASSVEGGGNYGYTF

V gene: TRBV6-5
clone size: .
J gene: TRBJ1-2
CDR3 length: 13
D gene: TRBD1
CDR3 DNA: TGTGCCAGTGGCAGGGGGCGCGCCTATGGCTACACCTTC
CDR3 protein: CASGRGRAYGYTF

V gene: TRBV4-2
clone size: .
J gene: TRBJ2-7
CDR3 length: 15
D gene: TRBD2
CDR3 DNA: TGTGCCAGCAGCCAAGAACTAGCGGGACCCTACGAGCAGTACTTC
CDR3 protein: CASSQELAGPYEQYF

V gene: TRBV5-6
clone size: .
J gene: TRBJ2-5
CDR3 length: 18
D gene: TRBD2
CDR3 DNA: TGTGCCAGCAGCTTGTCTACTAGCGGGGCAATCCAGAAAGAGACCCAGTACTTC
CDR3 protein: CASSLSTSGAIQKETQYF

V gene: TRBV19
clone size: .
J gene: TRBJ2-5
CDR3 length: 14
D gene: .
CDR3 DNA: TGTGCCAGTAGTATCTTGGGGGCCGAAGAGACCCAGTACTTC
CDR3 protein: CASSILGAEETQYF

V gene: TRBV6-5
clone size: .
J gene: TRBJ2-3
CDR3 length: 13
D gene: TRBD1
CDR3 DNA: TGTGCCATCCGGACAGGGGGCACAGATACGCAGTATTTT
CDR3 protein: CAIRTGGTDTQYF

V gene: TRBV4-1
clone size: .
J gene: TRBJ1-1
CDR3 length: 14
D gene: .
CDR3 DNA: TGCGCCAGCAGCCCCCATTCAGGGGTCACTGAAGCTTTCTTT
CDR3 protein: CASSPHSGVTEAFF

V gene: TRBV14
clone size: .
J gene: TRBJ2-7
CDR3 length: 15
D gene: .
CDR3 DNA: TGTGCCAGCAGCCACAAACAGGGAGTAGGCTACGAGCAGTACTTC
CDR3 protein: CASSHKQGVGYEQYF

V gene: TRBV7-8
clone size: .
J gene: TRBJ2-7
CDR3 length: 15
D gene: TRBD2
CDR3 DNA: TGTGCCAGCAGCTCCTTACCGGGACTAAACTACGAGCAGTACTTC
CDR3 protein: CASSSLPGLNYEQYF

V gene: TRBV27
clone size: .
J gene: TRBJ1-5
CDR3 length: 15
D gene: TRBD1
CDR3 DNA: TGTGCCAGCAGTGTGGGGACAGCGAGCAATCAGCCCCAGCATTTT
CDR3 protein: CASSVGTASNQPQHF

V gene: TRBV6-5
clone size: .
J gene: TRBJ2-5
CDR3 length: 16
D gene: TRBD1
CDR3 DNA: TGTGCCAGCAGTTACGTCCGGACAGGGGGGCAAGAGACCCAGTACTTC
CDR3 protein: CASSYVRTGGQETQYF

V gene: TRBV2
clone size: few
J gene: TRBJ1-2
CDR3 length: 14
D gene: .
CDR3 DNA: TGTGCCAGCAGTGTTGGAGGGGTGAACTATGGCTACACCTTC
CDR3 protein: CASSVGGVNYGYTF

V gene: TRBV6-1
clone size: .
J gene: TRBJ1-5
CDR3 length: 15
D gene: .
CDR3 DNA: TGTGCCAGCAGTGTAGACCAGGTTACCAATCAGCCCCAGCATTTT
CDR3 protein: CASSVDQVTNQPQHF